One sample yielded the 29 T cell receptor beta chains listed below, sequenced in a study of T cell responses to AZD1222 COVID-19 vaccine (dated by TCRdb to the early 2020s). Receptor libraries were prepared by the immunoSEQ multiplex PCR assay. TCRdb carries this immuneACCESS record with in-frame sequences only. Its versions omit some clonotypes, under half of them owing to an unresolved V gene in the studies checked, with the rest unexplained. This sample has 250,000 or so clones in its table, and 80% to 95% of those were observed once. The biggest ten clones account for 0.55% of the sample. Sample time point, as interpreted from the label and publication: baseline before first vaccination. The material sequenced was peripheral blood, taken on day 0 of AZD1222 vaccination. These receptor sequences come from an adult in good health.

This rearrangement joins TRBV15 to TRBJ1-5, with 8 nucleotides matching TRBD1. V was clipped by 2 bases and J by 5 bases; unmatched bases: 5. Germline assignment: CDR1 LNHNV and CDR2 YYDKDF (reference sequence). This CDR3 is built from 15 residues. CDR3 in DNA: TGTGCCACCAGCAGACCGGACAGGGCGTATCAGCCCCAGCATTTT. Amino acid sequence: CATSRPDRAYQPQHF.

This rearrangement joins TRBV7-9 to TRBJ2-3, with D perhaps TRBD1 (6 bases). CDR3 size: 14 residues. Trimming removed 3 bases at V and 8 bases at J, with 15 bases between. CDR1 and CDR2 from the germline V gene are SEHNR and FQNEAQ (reference sequence). CDR3 DNA sequence: TGTGCCAGCAGCTTGCGGGCAGGGGTTGTTACGCAGTATTTT. It specifies CASSLRAGVVTQYF.

In its sample, this clone was seen once. The chain is built from TRBV28 and TRBJ1-2; the D is unclear. Per germline, CDR1 MDHEN and CDR2 SYDVKM. Trimming left V 3 bases short and J 3 bases short, with 11 bases between. The CDR3 runs 14 residues. Here the CDR3 reads CASSLAREYYGYTF. CDR3 DNA: TGTGCCAGCAGTTTGGCGAGGGAGTACTATGGCTACACCTTC.

V usage is TRBV7-2 and J usage is TRBJ2-1; unclear D gene. The CDR3 extends over 13 amino acids. Germline loops: CDR1 SGHTA, CDR2 FQGNSA. V lost 8 bases and J lost 9, with 17 bases in between. CDR3 region: CASPNGDGTEQFF. For the CDR3, the DNA is TGTGCCAGCCCGAATGGAGACGGTACTGAGCAGTTCTTC.

The chain joins TRBV6-6 to TRBJ1-5; possibly TRBD1 for D (5 bases). V was cut by 5 bases and J by 0 bases, with 14 bases left in between. The germline CDR1 and CDR2 sequences are MNHNY and SVGAGI (reference sequence). The CDR3 covers 16 residues. This CDR3 reads CASSRTQDISNQPQHF. The CDR3 DNA follows: TGTGCCAGCAGTCGAACCCAGGACATTAGCAATCAGCCCCAGCATTTT.

The rearrangement uses TRBV7-3 and TRBJ2-1; unclear D gene. This CDR3 spans 16 amino acids. Germline CDR1 SGHTA, CDR2 FQGTGA. V shed 1 base and J shed 2 bases, with 12 bases lying between them. The CDR3 spells CASSLIPSAAYNEQFF. The CDR3 nucleotides read TGTGCCAGCAGCTTAATCCCCAGCGCAGCCTACAATGAGCAGTTCTTC.

V is TRBV6-5 and J is TRBJ1-1; TRBD1 might be the D (6 bases). Trimming took 6 bases from V and 0 from J, leaving 11 bases between them. Germline V gives CDR1 MNHEY, CDR2 SVGAGI. The CDR3 totals 14 residues. This chain's CDR3 is CASSQGSMNTEAFF. The CDR3 region has the DNA TGTGCCAGCAGCCAGGGGTCCATGAACACTGAAGCTTTCTTT.

The DNA of the CDR3 is TGTGCCATCAGTAATAAGGGCGGGAGGGCCGCAGATACGCAGTATTTT. Translating gives CAISNKGGRAADTQYF. The chain combines TRBV10-3 with TRBJ2-3; 9 bases line up with TRBD2. This CDR3 comprises 16 residues. V was clipped by 5 bases and J by 4 bases; unmatched bases: 10. Germline CDR1 is ENHRY and CDR2 is SYGVKD.

V usage is TRBV30 and J usage is TRBJ1-4, with TRBD1 identical over 8 bases. The germline CDR1 and CDR2 sequences are GTSNPN and SVGIG (reference sequence). V lost 0 bases and J lost 7; bases outside the gene matches: 4. There are 14 residues in the CDR3. The CDR3 sequence: CAWSVGQGGEKLFF. CDR3 nucleotides: TGTGCCTGGAGTGTCGGACAGGGAGGTGAAAAACTGTTTTTT.

The V and J genes are TRBV5-1 and TRBJ2-2, with 12 positions matching TRBD2. There are 16 residues in the CDR3. V was clipped by 4 bases and J by 8 bases; unmatched bases: 9. The V gene's germline CDR1 is SGHRS and CDR2 YFSETQ. The CDR3 region is CASSKLLAGGGGELFF. The CDR3 nucleotides read TGCGCCAGCAGCAAATTACTAGCGGGAGGCGGTGGGGAGCTGTTTTTT.

The V gene is TRBV19, the J gene TRBJ1-3; D is ambiguous. The CDR3 is made up of 15 amino acids. The V end was cut by 3 bases, the J end by 4 bases, with 13 bases between. CDR1 and CDR2 (germline): LNHDA, SQIVND (reference sequence). The CDR3: CASSIYPAPGNTIYF. DNA for the CDR3: TGTGCCAGTAGTATTTACCCTGCCCCGGGAAACACCATATATTTT.

The chain recombines TRBV28 with TRBJ2-7; no definite D call. Trimming cost V 5 bases and J 6 bases, with 17 bases left between them. From germline, CDR1 is MDHEN and CDR2 SYDVKM. The CDR3 sequence is 14 residues long. CDR3 amino acids: CASSPLPGQGEQYF. The CDR3 DNA reads as TGTGCCAGCAGTCCGCTACCGGGTCAAGGCGAGCAGTACTTC. Based on the CDR3 plus reference TRBV28 and TRBJ2-7, the full variable domain is DVKVTQSSRYLVKRTGEKVFLECVQDMDHENMFWYRQDPGLGLRLIYFSYDVKMKEKGDIPEGYSVSREKKERFSLILESASTNQTSMYLCASSPLPGQGEQYFGPGTRLTVT.

The gene calls are TRBV27 and TRBJ2-7; D is undetermined. Trimming shortened V by 6 bases and J by 9 bases, and 24 bases separated the two germline ends. This CDR3 has 15 amino acids. Germline values: CDR1 MNHEY, CDR2 SMNVEV (reference sequence). CDR3 residues: CASSSPGPIVTAQYF. Written as DNA, the CDR3 is TGTGCCAGCAGCTCGCCGGGCCCGATCGTCACGGCGCAGTACTTC.

This chain joins TRBV6-2 or TRBV6-3 and TRBJ2-1; a weak D match, TRBD1 (6 bases). The CDR3 covers 13 residues. From germline, CDR1 is MNHEY and CDR2 SVGEGT. V lost 6 bases to trimming and J lost 9 bases, with 15 bases between them. The CDR3 loop is CASSRGRLGEQFF. The CDR3 DNA reads TGTGCCAGCAGCAGGGGAAGGTTGGGTGAGCAGTTCTTC.

V is TRBV7-9 and J is TRBJ1-2; 7 positions agree with TRBD1. J lost 7 bases, V lost 6 bases, and 8 bases had no gene match. Germline lookup yields CDR1 SEHNR and CDR2 FQNEAQ (reference sequence). The CDR3 has 13 amino acids. The CDR3 loop is CASSLRGAAGYTF. In nucleotides, the CDR3 is TGTGCCAGCAGTCTCAGGGGGGCCGCTGGCTACACCTTC.

V usage is TRBV10-3 and J usage is TRBJ1-4, with TRBD1 as a possible D gene (5 bases). Per the germline V gene, CDR1 is ENHRY and CDR2 is SYGVKD. Trimming took off 0 bases at V and 3 bases at J, with 8 bases between the two ends. The CDR3 is 15 amino acids. The CDR3 here is CAISESTAANEKLFF. CDR3 nucleotide sequence: TGTGCCATCAGTGAGTCGACAGCAGCTAATGAAAAACTGTTTTTT.

The CDR3 region is CASSTGDSYNSPLHF. CDR3 nucleotide sequence: TGTGCCAGCAGCACGGGAGACAGTTATAATTCACCCCTCCACTTT. V gene TRBV7-9 combines with J gene TRBJ1-6; a possible D gene is TRBD1 (5 bases). Trimming took off 5 bases at V and 4 bases at J, with 12 bases between the two ends. The CDR3 runs 15 residues. Per the germline V gene, CDR1 is SEHNR and CDR2 is FQNEAQ (reference sequence).

The chain carries TRBV7-8 and TRBJ2-3; 8 nucleotides line up with TRBD2. CDR1 SGHVS and CDR2 FQNEAQ come from the germline V gene. Trimming at V came to 4 bases and at J to 6 bases, leaving 24 bases not matched to a gene. The CDR3 runs to 20 residues. The CDR3 DNA reads TGTGCCAGCAGCTCCAACCCGGGACTAGAATCCAGGACGACCTTGGATACGCAGTATTTT. This encodes CASSSNPGLESRTTLDTQYF.

The CDR3 is CSVPGQGASGYTF. CDR3 sequence (DNA): TGCAGCGTCCCGGGACAGGGGGCGAGCGGCTACACCTTC. V gene TRBV29-1 combines with J gene TRBJ1-2; 12 bases align to TRBD1. V trimming: 6 bases; J trimming: 8 bases; junction bases outside the gene matches: 7. Germline V lookup: CDR1 SQVTM, CDR2 ANQGSEA. The CDR3 is 13 amino acids.

The chain joins TRBV5-1 to TRBJ1-1; the D gene is possibly TRBD1 (5 bases). Germline CDR1 and CDR2: SGHRS and YFSETQ. There are 14 residues in the CDR3. V dropped 0 bases and J dropped 2 bases, with 8 bases sitting between them. The CDR3 here is CASSLARVNTEAFF. The CDR3 bases are TGCGCCAGCAGCTTGGCCAGGGTTAACACTGAAGCTTTCTTT.

The chain couples TRBV6-2 or TRBV6-3 to TRBJ1-3, with no clear D. Germline V lookup: CDR1 MNHEY, CDR2 SVGEGT. This CDR3 region has 17 residues. The V end lost 2 bases, the J end lost 0 bases, and 14 bases lay between the germline ends. The CDR3 DNA reads TGTGCCAGCAGTTACCCTGTCGGACGGAGCTCTGGAAACACCATATATTTT. Translating gives CASSYPVGRSSGNTIYF.

The chain is built from TRBV5-1 and TRBJ2-2, with 8 bases lining up with TRBD2. Germline CDR1 SGHRS, CDR2 YFSETQ. CDR3 length: 14 amino acids. Trimming at V came to 7 bases and at J to 0 bases, leaving 2 bases not matched to a gene. CDR3 nucleotides: TGCGCCAGCGGGACTAGTGCGAACACCGGGGAGCTGTTTTTT. Residues: CASGTSANTGELFF.

CDR3 bases: TGTGCCAGCTCACCACCAGGGGGTATCACTGAAGCTTTCTTT. Its protein product is CASSPPGGITEAFF. The V gene is TRBV18, the J gene TRBJ1-1; TRBD1 is a possible D gene (6 bases). CDR3 length equals 14 residues. Looked up from germline, CDR1 is KGHSH and CDR2 is LQKENI. V shed 0 bases and J shed 4 bases, with 9 bases lying between them. The complete variable domain, with remaining parts taken from reference TRBV18 and TRBJ1-1, reads NAGVMQNPRHLVRRRGQEARLRCSPMKGHSHVYWYRQLPEEGLKFMVYLQKENIIDESGMPKERFSAEFPKEGPSILRIQQVVRGDSAAYFCASSPPGGITEAFFGQGTRLTVV.

The V call is TRBV4-2, the J call TRBJ2-3, with D perhaps matching TRBD1 or TRBD2 (5 bases each). V shed 5 bases and J shed 3 bases, with 12 bases lying between them. The CDR3 runs 14 residues. Germline-derived CDR1 and CDR2 are LGHNA and YNFKEQ. Here the CDR3 reads CASSRGRETDTQYF. DNA of the CDR3: TGTGCCAGCAGCAGAGGCAGGGAGACAGATACGCAGTATTTT.

V gene TRBV2 combines with J gene TRBJ1-5, with TRBD1 as a possible D gene (5 bases). V dropped 8 bases and J dropped 0 bases, with 8 bases sitting between them. This CDR3 contains 13 residues. Germline V gene sequence: CDR1 SNHLY, CDR2 FYNNEI. The CDR3 DNA sequence: TGTGCCAGCGACAGCTATAGCAATCAGCCCCAGCATTTT. This codes for CASDSYSNQPQHF.

The genes are TRBV14 and TRBJ1-4; no definite D call. CDR1 SGHDN and CDR2 FVKESK come from the germline V gene. CDR3 length equals 15 residues. Between the trimmed V and J ends, which lost 0 bases and 10 bases, there was a span of 15 bases. The CDR3 sequence is CASSQDHHTSAKLFF. CDR3 nucleotides: TGTGCCAGCAGCCAAGATCATCACACTTCGGCAAAACTGTTTTTT.

This clone appeared once. The V call is TRBV2, the J call TRBJ2-1; TRBD2 agrees at 10 bases. The length of the CDR3 is 14 residues. The germline CDR1 and CDR2 sequences are SNHLY and FYNNEI. Losses at the gene ends were 6 bases for V and 8 bases for J; bases not matched to a gene: 7. The CDR3 reads CASRATSGKDEQFF. CDR3 in DNA: TGTGCCAGCAGGGCCACTAGCGGGAAGGATGAGCAGTTCTTC.

V usage is TRBV2 and J usage is TRBJ1-4; 9 bases match TRBD1. V lost 7 bases to trimming and J lost 8 bases; unmatched junction nucleotides: 8. This CDR3 contains 14 residues. Germline V gives CDR1 SNHLY, CDR2 FYNNEI. CDR3 DNA: TGTGCCAGCACCTTGGACAGGGGTGGGGAAAAACTGTTTTTT. Protein product: CASTLDRGGEKLFF.

The chain is built from TRBV9 and TRBJ2-5; 11 positions match TRBD2. Germline CDR1 and CDR2: SGDLS and YYNGEE. CDR3 length: 15 residues. V lost 4 bases and J lost 5; bases outside the gene matches: 7. The CDR3 protein is CASSFSGRAGETQYF. CDR3 nucleotide sequence: TGTGCCAGCAGCTTTAGCGGGAGGGCGGGGGAGACCCAGTACTTC.